This record covers a single TCR beta chain. The sample comes from a study of brain T cells in children with intractable seizures. The time point: blood from clinic visit 5 months post-surgery; TSC patient then seizure free. Surgery cases with the highest brain T cell transcript signatures were chosen for sequencing. At least one anti-epileptic drug was given before surgery. The V gene lost 4 bases and the J gene lost 7 bases, with 16 bases spanning the gap. The CDR3 totals 15 residues. Per the germline V gene, CDR1 is MNHEY and CDR2 is SMNVEV (reference sequence). Libraries were prepared by immunoSEQ multiplex PCR; TCRdb keeps only in-frame clonotypes and omits some of them. The top ten clones hold around 5% of a sample with hundreds of thousands of clones, about 94% of them seen once.

This chain uses TRBV27 with TRBJ1-4, with D perhaps TRBD1 (6 bases). This receptor was obtained from a boy in the first two years of life with tuberous sclerosis and intractable seizures. The input for sequencing was peripheral blood, taken more than 4 months after surgery. For the CDR3, the DNA is TGTGCCAGCAGTTCAAGGACAGAGAATACTGAAAAACTGTTTTTT. It is translated as CASSSRTENTEKLFF.